This note documents a single TCR beta chain sequence. Its antigen is as yet unknown. The data derive from a study of CD4 T cells in relation to SARS-CoV-2 and coronaviruses. Study context: ViraFEST: approximately eleven-day antigen culture of PBMCs, then TCR beta CDR3 sequencing. The study's findings and limits: In roughly 61% of donors, memory CD4+ clonotypes crossrecognized SARS-CoV-2 and at least one common cold coronavirus spike. Compared with monoreactive clones, crossreactive clones showed significantly weaker SARS-CoV-2 expansion.

Repertoires were generated with immunoSEQ multiplex PCR, while TCRdb's copy carries only in-frame clones and drops some. This table has about 36,000 clones, around 83% appearing once. V lost 4 bases, J lost 2 bases, and 18 bases lay in between. Germline V gives CDR1 SGHVS, CDR2 FNYEAQ. The CDR3 runs to 16 residues. For 10 days, roughly 100,000 sorted CD4+ cells grew with T cell-depleted PBMCs and CEF. The sample taken for sequencing was naive CD4+ T cells from PBMCs, cultured in vitro. As for subset: naive CD4+ T cells isolated by negative enrichment. The chain has TRBV7-6 and TRBJ2-7; possibly TRBD1 or TRBD2 for D (6 bases each). This receptor was taken from an adult with COVID-19. The CDR3 sequence is CASSSYRGRRPYEQYF. For the CDR3, the DNA is TGTGCCAGCAGCTCGTACCGGGGGCGGCGGCCCTACGAGCAGTACTTC.